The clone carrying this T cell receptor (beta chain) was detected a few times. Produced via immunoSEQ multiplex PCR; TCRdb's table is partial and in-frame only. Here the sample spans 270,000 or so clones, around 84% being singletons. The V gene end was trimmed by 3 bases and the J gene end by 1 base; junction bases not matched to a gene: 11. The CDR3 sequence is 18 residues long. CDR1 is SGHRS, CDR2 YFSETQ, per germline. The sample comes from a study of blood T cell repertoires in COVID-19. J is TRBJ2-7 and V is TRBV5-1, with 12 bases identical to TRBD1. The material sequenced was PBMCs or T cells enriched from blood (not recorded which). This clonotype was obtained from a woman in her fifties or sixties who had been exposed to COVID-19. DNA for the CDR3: TGCGCCAGCAGCTCACGCCCGGGACAGGGGGCAGAGTCCTACGAGCAGTACTTC. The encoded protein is CASSSRPGQGAESYEQYF.